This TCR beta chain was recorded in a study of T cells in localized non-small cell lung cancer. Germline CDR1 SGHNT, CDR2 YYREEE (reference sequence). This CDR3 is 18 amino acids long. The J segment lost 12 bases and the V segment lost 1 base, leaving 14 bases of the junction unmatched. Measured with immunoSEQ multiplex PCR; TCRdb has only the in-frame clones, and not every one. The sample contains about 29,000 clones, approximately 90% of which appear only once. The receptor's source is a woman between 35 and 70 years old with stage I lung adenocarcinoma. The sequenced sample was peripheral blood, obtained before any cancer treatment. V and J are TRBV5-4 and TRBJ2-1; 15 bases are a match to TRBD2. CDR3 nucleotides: TGTGCCAGCAGCTTGAATCCAGGGACTAGCGGGGGGATAAAGGGGCAGTTCTTC. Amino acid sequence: CASSLNPGTSGGIKGQFF.